This entry lists 20 T cell receptor beta chains sequenced from one sample in a study of cytomegalovirus exposure and HLA in healthy donors. PCR primers comprised 60 Vbeta and 13 Jbeta primers. The method was immunoSEQ multiplex PCR; TCRdb's version includes in-frame clones alone and lacks a portion of them. The table records about 98,000 clones, over 65% of them present only once. Sample: PBMCs. These receptors came from a male donor in good health and CMV-seronegative.

The rearrangement joins TRBV5-6 to TRBJ1-3, with 8 positions matching TRBD1. Trimming took 5 bases from V and 1 from J; bases not matched to a gene: 2. Germline V CDR1 and CDR2: SGHDT, YYEEEE. The CDR3 extends over 14 amino acids. The CDR3 nucleotides are TGTGCCAGCAGGACAGGGGAATCTGGAAACACCATATATTTT. This sequence encodes CASRTGESGNTIYF.

The rearrangement uses TRBV6-1 and TRBJ2-3; D call uncertain. This CDR3 region has 12 residues. V lost 6 bases, J lost 0 bases, and 4 bases lay in between. The V gene's germline CDR1 is MNHNS and CDR2 SASEGT. The CDR3, as DNA: TGTGCCAGCAGCGGGAGCACAGATACGCAGTATTTT. Its translation is CASSGSTDTQYF.

The chain carries TRBV4-1 and TRBJ2-7; D is unclear. V was clipped by 3 bases and J by 0 bases, with 15 bases between them. Germline loops: CDR1 MGHRA, CDR2 YSYEKL. This CDR3 is built from 16 residues. The CDR3 DNA reads TGCGCCAGCAGCCAGGCTCGAACAGCCGCCTCCTACGAGCAGTACTTC. Amino acids: CASSQARTAASYEQYF.

V and J are TRBV7-3 and TRBJ1-1, with a possible D match to TRBD1 (5 bases). With 2 bases removed from V and 11 bases from J, the gap between germline ends came to 12 bases. The CDR3 runs to 12 residues. Germline CDR1 reads SGHTA; CDR2 reads FQGTGA. CDR3: CASSLGPGSAFF. For the CDR3, the DNA is TGTGCCAGCAGCTTAGGGCCAGGGTCGGCTTTCTTT. Based on the CDR3 plus reference TRBV7-3 and TRBJ1-1, the full variable domain is GAGVSQTPSNKVTEKGKYVELRCDPISGHTALYWYRQSLGQGPEFLIYFQGTGAADDSGLPNDRFFAVRPEGSVSTLKIQRTERGDSAVYLCASSLGPGSAFFGQGTRLTVV.

This clone was observed a single time. V and J are TRBV9 and TRBJ2-7; tentative D call: TRBD2 (5 bases). This CDR3 region has 13 residues. Deletions cut 4 bases from V and 3 bases from J, with 11 bases between. Per germline, CDR1 SGDLS and CDR2 YYNGEE. CDR3 sequence: CASSPPAGYEQYF. For the CDR3, the DNA is TGTGCCAGCAGCCCCCCCGCGGGCTACGAGCAGTACTTC. The full variable domain, in which reference TRBV9 and TRBJ2-7 provide the parts outside the CDR3, is DSGVTQTPKHLITATGQRVTLRCSPRSGDLSVYWYQQSLDQGLQFLIQYYNGEERAKGNILERFSAQQFPDLHSELNLSSLELGDSALYFCASSPPAGYEQYFGPGTRLTVT.

The genes are TRBV25-1 and TRBJ1-2; the D gene is possibly TRBD1 (6 bases). V shed 6 bases and J shed 2 bases, with 13 bases lying between them. CDR1 MGHDK and CDR2 SYGVNS come from the germline V gene. The length of the CDR3 is 14 residues. DNA of the CDR3: TGTGCCAGCAGGGAAACAGGGTCAAACTATGGCTACACCTTC. This codes for CASRETGSNYGYTF.

The chain recombines TRBV27 with TRBJ2-7, with TRBD1 matching over 9 bases. V trimming: 7 bases; J trimming: 5 bases; junction bases outside the gene matches: 12. From germline, CDR1 is MNHEY and CDR2 SMNVEV (reference sequence). CDR3 length: 15 residues. The CDR3 nucleotides read TGTGCCAGCAACCCCCTCGGGACAGGGTCCAACGAGCAGTACTTC. It specifies CASNPLGTGSNEQYF.

The chain uses TRBV29-1 and TRBJ2-6, with D tentatively TRBD2 (5 bases). Trimming left V 0 bases short and J 0 bases short, with 6 bases between. Germline CDR1 and CDR2: SQVTM and ANQGSEA. The CDR3 is 15 residues long. The CDR3 loop is CSVEDRGSGANVLTF. The DNA of the CDR3 is TGCAGCGTTGAAGATCGGGGCTCTGGGGCCAACGTCCTGACTTTC.

The J gene is TRBJ2-1, the V gene TRBV5-1; TRBD2 matches 10 bases. CDR3 length: 15 amino acids. V lost 3 bases to trimming and J lost 7 bases; unmatched junction nucleotides: 7. The germline gives CDR1 SGHRS, CDR2 YFSETQ. DNA for the CDR3: TGCGCCAGCAGCTCCCTAGCGGGGGCCGGTAATGAGCAGTTCTTC. It encodes CASSSLAGAGNEQFF.

This chain connects TRBV9 to TRBJ2-1; 10 bases are a match to TRBD1. The length of the CDR3 is 17 residues. CDR1 and CDR2 from the germline V gene are SGDLS and YYNGEE. With 0 bases clipped from V and 7 bases from J, the junction kept 10 bases outside the gene matches. This CDR3 reads CASSVDPTGGLRNEQFF. CDR3 nucleotides: TGTGCCAGCAGCGTAGATCCGACAGGGGGCTTAAGAAATGAGCAGTTCTTC.

Concerning this clone: Sequence at one end of the junction differs from germline and may be a read error. DNA for the CDR3: TGTGCCAGCAGCGTAGAGCACTACACCATATATTTT. It encodes CASSVEHYTIYF. The chain is built from TRBV11-2 and TRBJ1-3; D gene ambiguous. The CDR3 contains 12 residues. Per germline, CDR1 SGHAT and CDR2 FQNNGV.

The V and J genes are TRBV6-1 and TRBJ2-7; weak D call: TRBD1 (6 bases). The ends were cut back, 4 bases at V and 3 bases at J, with 10 bases in the middle. The germline gives CDR1 MNHNS, CDR2 SASEGT. This CDR3 spans 13 amino acids. Written as DNA, the CDR3 is TGTGCCAGCAGTGTGACAGGTTACTACGAGCAGTACTTC. Encoded protein: CASSVTGYYEQYF.

The chain carries TRBV29-1 and TRBJ2-1; perhaps TRBD2 as D (7 bases). With 4 bases removed from V and 4 bases from J, the gap between germline ends came to 11 bases. Germline V CDR1 and CDR2: SQVTM, ANQGSEA. There are 13 residues in the CDR3. The CDR3 DNA is TGCAGCGTTGCGGGGGGCCGGTACAATGAGCAGTTCTTC. It translates to CSVAGGRYNEQFF.

The rearrangement links TRBV7-9 to TRBJ1-2; TRBD1 matches at 8 bases. The junction had 5 bases not matched to a gene; V was cut back by 0 bases and J by 8 bases. The CDR3 consists of 14 residues. Per germline, CDR1 SEHNR and CDR2 FQNEAQ (reference sequence). CDR3 sequence reads: CASSLATGGEGYTF. In DNA, the CDR3 is TGTGCCAGCAGCTTAGCCACAGGGGGAGAAGGCTACACCTTC.

This clone was picked up a small number of times. J is TRBJ2-7 and V is TRBV28, with 8 bases aligning to TRBD2. Germline-derived CDR1 and CDR2 are MDHEN and SYDVKM. The length of the CDR3 is 15 residues. V shed 10 bases and J 0 bases; nucleotides not matched to a gene: 11. The CDR3 sequence: CATLQLAVSSYEQYF. The DNA of the CDR3 is TGTGCCACCCTGCAACTAGCGGTAAGCTCCTACGAGCAGTACTTC.

This chain joins TRBV5-1 and TRBJ2-1; D remains ambiguous. The V end lost 0 bases, the J end lost 0 bases, and 13 bases lay between the germline ends. The CDR3 length is 17 residues. Germline CDR1 reads SGHRS; CDR2 reads YFSETQ. As DNA, the CDR3 is TGCGCCAGCAGCTTGGACCCGGCAGCGAGCTCCTACAATGAGCAGTTCTTC. It is translated as CASSLDPAASSYNEQFF. Full variable domain (remainder filled in from reference TRBV5-1 and TRBJ2-1): KAGVTQTPRYLIKTRGQQVTLSCSPISGHRSVSWYQQTPGQGLQFLFEYFSETQRNKGNFPGRFSGRQFSNSRSEMNVSTLELGDSALYLCASSLDPAASSYNEQFFGPGTRLTVL.

This chain links TRBV6-6 with TRBJ2-3, with 13 bases aligning to TRBD2. Germline lookup yields CDR1 MNHNY and CDR2 SVGAGI (reference sequence). The CDR3 covers 16 residues. V gave up 5 bases and J gave up 2 bases; unmatched junction bases: 4. This chain's CDR3 is CASSRGLAGATDTQYF. DNA of the CDR3: TGTGCCAGCAGTAGAGGACTAGCGGGAGCCACAGATACGCAGTATTTT.

The rearrangement joins TRBV30 to TRBJ2-5; TRBD2 matches at 12 bases. The length of the CDR3 is 15 residues. V gave up 2 bases and J gave up 4 bases; unmatched junction bases: 5. Per germline, CDR1 GTSNPN and CDR2 SVGIG (reference sequence). The CDR3 here is CAWSRLAGALETQYF. The CDR3 nucleotides are TGTGCCTGGAGTAGACTAGCGGGGGCCCTAGAGACCCAGTACTTC.

The CDR3, as DNA: TGTGCCAGCAGCTTGGGGGACAGGGTGGGTAACACCGGGGAGCTGTTTTTT. It specifies CASSLGDRVGNTGELFF. The V and J genes are TRBV5-4 and TRBJ2-2; 9 bases align to TRBD1. The CDR3 totals 17 residues. The germline gives CDR1 SGHNT, CDR2 YYREEE (reference sequence). V lost 0 bases to trimming and J lost 2 bases; unmatched junction nucleotides: 5.

The CDR3 region is CASSLVGKSNEKLFF. In DNA form, the CDR3 reads TGCGCCAGCAGCTTGGTTGGCAAATCTAATGAAAAACTGTTTTTT. The chain recombines TRBV5-1 with TRBJ1-4; the D is unclear. CDR1 SGHRS and CDR2 YFSETQ come from the germline V gene. This CDR3 contains 15 residues. V lost 0 bases to trimming and J lost 3 bases, with 9 bases between them.